The next 18 T cell receptor beta chains were all read from a single sample in a study of OX40 agonist ivuxolimab in advanced cancers. The table came from immunoSEQ multiplex PCR; TCRdb's copy has only in-frame clones and leaves some out. The data show over 75,000 clones, roughly nine tenths seen once. Source: CD4+ or CD8+ T cells sorted from blood, taken in a trial of the OX40 agonist ivuxolimab. All receptors derive from an adult with an advanced solid tumor such as melanoma, head and neck, liver or kidney cancer.

This CDR3 reads CASRVGGPLRNNEQFF. The CDR3 DNA sequence: TGTGCCAGCAGGGTGGGAGGTCCACTCAGAAATAATGAGCAGTTCTTC. J is TRBJ2-1 and V is TRBV28; D might be TRBD2 (6 bases). This CDR3 is 16 amino acids long. V was cut by 6 bases and J by 7 bases, with 22 bases left in between. Germline-derived CDR1 and CDR2 are MDHEN and SYDVKM.

The chain joins TRBV5-4 to TRBJ2-4; D is ambiguous. Per germline, CDR1 SGHNT and CDR2 YYREEE (reference sequence). The CDR3 has 15 residues. Trimming took 4 bases from V and 1 from J, leaving 12 bases between them. The DNA of the CDR3 is TGTGCCAGCAGCCCGTCCGTAGGGGCCAAAAACATTCAGTACTTC. It specifies CASSPSVGAKNIQYF.

The gene calls are TRBV6-1 and TRBJ1-5; D is uncertain. CDR3 size: 15 residues. V shed 1 base and J shed 2 bases, with 9 bases lying between them. Per the germline V gene, CDR1 is MNHNS and CDR2 is SASEGT. CDR3: CASSEGYPGNQPQHF. Written as DNA, the CDR3 is TGTGCCAGCAGTGAAGGCTATCCTGGCAATCAGCCCCAGCATTTT.

V gene TRBV6-5 combines with J gene TRBJ2-2, with D unclear. The germline V gene has CDR1 MNHEY and CDR2 SVGAGI. The V and J ends lost 2 bases and 4 bases respectively, with 5 bases between them. The CDR3 has 13 amino acids. CDR3 sequence (DNA): TGTGCCAGCAGTTACCGCGTCACCGGGGAGCTGTTTTTT. This sequence encodes CASSYRVTGELFF.

This clone was observed a single time. The chain recombines TRBV9 with TRBJ2-5; no clear D gene. The CDR3 totals 16 residues. The V gene's germline CDR1 is SGDLS and CDR2 YYNGEE. Trimming cost V 0 bases and J 5 bases, with 17 bases left between them. DNA for the CDR3: TGTGCCAGCAGCGTAGACGGGTCCCCTTTAGGTGAGACCCAGTACTTC. Translation: CASSVDGSPLGETQYF.

The rearrangement joins TRBV7-2 to TRBJ2-1; D remains unclear. This CDR3 is 15 amino acids long. Trimming took off 1 base at V and 2 bases at J, with 9 bases between the two ends. CDR1 and CDR2 (germline): SGHTA, FQGNSA. The DNA for the CDR3 is TGTGCCAGCAGCTTAGAGGCCAATCCCTACAATGAGCAGTTCTTC. It translates to CASSLEANPYNEQFF.

Concerning this clone itself: Its ends do not fully match the called genes, so a read error is possible. The chain carries TRBV7-2 and TRBJ2-7; either TRBD1 or TRBD2 may supply D (6 bases each). The CDR3 consists of 16 residues. Germline loops: CDR1 SGHTA, CDR2 FQGNSA. CDR3 in amino acids: CASSIVGGTINYKQYF. CDR3 bases: TGTGCCAGCAGCATCGTCGGCGGGACAATCAACTACAAGCAGTACTTC. Based on the CDR3 plus reference TRBV7-2 and TRBJ2-7, the full variable domain is GAGVSQSPSNKVTEKGKDVELRCDPISGHTALYWYRQSLGQGLEFLIYFQGNSAPDKSGLPSDRFSAERTGGSVSTLTIQRTQQEDSAVYLCASSIVGGTINYKQYFGPGTRLTVT.

V usage is TRBV5-4 and J usage is TRBJ1-2, with D maybe TRBD1 (6 bases). There are 15 residues in the CDR3. The ends were cut back, 3 bases at V and 8 bases at J, with 20 bases in the middle. CDR1 and CDR2 from the germline V gene are SGHNT and YYREEE (reference sequence). CDR3 in DNA: TGTGCCAGCAGCTCACCCTTGGGGGGCATAGAAGGCTACACCTTC. This translates into CASSSPLGGIEGYTF.

This chain links TRBV2 with TRBJ2-7; 7 bases are shared with TRBD1. V lost 7 bases and J lost 2; bases outside the gene matches: 5. The V gene's germline CDR1 is SNHLY and CDR2 FYNNEI. The CDR3 has 13 amino acids. The CDR3 region is CASTRDSAYEQYF. The CDR3 nucleotides are TGTGCCAGCACCCGGGACAGCGCCTACGAGCAGTACTTC.

The rearrangement joins TRBV28 to TRBJ2-7; TRBD1 matches 10 bases. The germline V gene encodes CDR1 MDHEN and CDR2 SYDVKM. Trimming removed 7 bases from V and 6 bases from J; junction bases left unmatched: 12. This CDR3 spans 15 amino acids. CDR3 in amino acids: CASIPTGTGDGEQYF. In DNA form, the CDR3 reads TGTGCCAGCATCCCCACCGGGACAGGGGACGGCGAGCAGTACTTC.

The rearrangement joins TRBV11-2 to TRBJ2-1, with 11 positions matching TRBD2. With 5 bases clipped from V and 9 bases from J, the junction kept 9 bases outside the gene matches. The CDR3 is made up of 15 amino acids. Per the germline V gene, CDR1 is SGHAT and CDR2 is FQNNGV. The CDR3 is CASSRLAGLGREQFF. CDR3 nucleotides: TGTGCCAGCAGCCGACTAGCGGGATTGGGACGTGAGCAGTTCTTC.

V and J are TRBV5-1 and TRBJ2-7, with TRBD1 identical over 11 bases. V shed 5 bases and J 5 bases; nucleotides not matched to a gene: 9. The CDR3 consists of 15 residues. From germline, CDR1 is SGHRS and CDR2 YFSETQ. CDR3 DNA: TGCGCCAGCAGTATGGAAAGGACAGGGGGCCACGAGCAGTACTTC. This encodes CASSMERTGGHEQYF.

The CDR3 sequence is CASSPGTDTQYF. CDR3 DNA: TGTGCCAGCTCACCCGGCACAGATACGCAGTATTTT. This chain connects TRBV18 to TRBJ2-3; no clear D gene. Between the trimmed V and J ends, which lost 3 bases and 1 base, there was a span of 2 bases. CDR3 length: 12 amino acids. Germline CDR1 KGHSH, CDR2 LQKENI.

The chain uses TRBV30 and TRBJ2-7, with a tentative D call TRBD2 (6 bases). V dropped 4 bases and J dropped 7 bases, with 35 bases sitting between them. Germline loops: CDR1 GTSNPN, CDR2 SVGIG (reference sequence). The CDR3 contains 19 residues. CDR3 coding DNA: TGTGCCTGGACAGGAGCGTCAGTTAGTGGTGTAGCGGATATCTGGGAGCAGTACTTC. This sequence encodes CAWTGASVSGVADIWEQYF.

This chain joins TRBV19 and TRBJ1-5; D is perhaps TRBD1 (5 bases). The CDR3 contains 13 residues. V lost 5 bases and J lost 5, with 10 bases in between. Germline V gives CDR1 LNHDA, CDR2 SQIVND (reference sequence). CDR3 region: CASSGTSHQPQHF. CDR3 coding DNA: TGTGCCAGTAGTGGGACGAGTCATCAGCCCCAGCATTTT.

The genes are TRBV4-1 and TRBJ1-4, with D hard to call. There are 16 residues in the CDR3. Germline CDR1 MGHRA, CDR2 YSYEKL. Trimming took 1 base from V and 7 from J, leaving 16 bases between them. CDR3 sequence: CASSQGYGAMGEKLFF. The CDR3 nucleotides are TGCGCCAGCAGCCAAGGATACGGTGCGATGGGTGAAAAACTGTTTTTT.

This sequence joins TRBV19 and TRBJ2-5; the D call may be TRBD1 or TRBD2 (5 bases each). The tail of the sequence fits TRBJ2-7 better, so the J call may be wrong. Germline CDR1 is LNHDA and CDR2 is SQIVND (reference sequence). The CDR3 spans 13 residues. The CDR3, as DNA: TGTGCCAGTAGTACGGGTGAGGGGACCGAGCAGTACTTC. Amino acids: CASSTGEGTEQYF.

This chain connects TRBV6-5 to TRBJ1-5; D is ambiguous. The CDR3 contains 15 residues. Trimming removed 3 bases at V and 2 bases at J, with 11 bases between. Germline-derived CDR1 and CDR2 are MNHEY and SVGAGI. The CDR3 sequence: CASSYGRLGNQPQHF. CDR3 nucleotide sequence: TGTGCCAGCAGTTATGGACGGCTCGGCAATCAGCCCCAGCATTTT.